The 3 T cell receptor beta chains given below trace back to one sample, sequenced in a study of lymphopenia after photon versus proton radiotherapy. Sequencing was performed with immunoSEQ multiplex PCR; in TCRdb, only in-frame clones are kept and a portion is missing. The data contain 67,000 or so clones, about 90% of them singletons. The specimen comprised peripheral blood, sampled from a patient treated with proton-based radiotherapy. These TCRs come from an older man with esophageal cancer.

The rearrangement joins TRBV11-2 to TRBJ2-3; D is unclear. CDR3 length: 15 amino acids. Germline V lookup: CDR1 SGHAT, CDR2 FQNNGV. V was cut by 5 bases and J by 2 bases, with 14 bases left in between. CDR3 sequence (DNA): TGTGCCAGCAGCCCGCCGGGCAGCTTCACAGATACGCAGTATTTT. Its protein product is CASSPPGSFTDTQYF.

The rearrangement joins TRBV7-2 to TRBJ2-2, with D hard to call. Germline loops: CDR1 SGHTA, CDR2 FQGNSA. V was shortened by 3 bases and J by 6 bases, with 11 bases between the two germline ends. The CDR3 extends over 14 amino acids. The CDR3, as DNA: TGTGCCAGCAGCTTCGGTGGGAAGGCCGGGGAGCTGTTTTTT. Protein product: CASSFGGKAGELFF. Full variable domain (outside the CDR3, taken from reference TRBV7-2 and TRBJ2-2): GAGVSQSPSNKVTEKGKDVELRCDPISGHTALYWYRQSLGQGLEFLIYFQGNSAPDKSGLPSDRFSAERTGGSVSTLTIQRTQQEDSAVYLCASSFGGKAGELFFGEGSRLTVL.

The chain employs TRBV5-1 and TRBJ2-3; TRBD2 might be the D (5 bases). The CDR3 covers 15 residues. Germline V gives CDR1 SGHRS, CDR2 YFSETQ. V shed 4 bases and J shed 2 bases, with 14 bases lying between them. For the CDR3, the DNA is TGCGCCAGCAGCCCACCCGGAGGACTCACAGATACGCAGTATTTT. Its protein product is CASSPPGGLTDTQYF.